These 17 T cell receptor beta chains came from one sample sequenced in a study of metastatic and nonmetastatic thyroid tumors. There were no patients who had received any treatment before thyroid surgery. TCRdb used MiXCR to call clones anew from the PCR reads. The top ten clones hold about a fifth of a sample with approximately 70,000 clones, under 5% of them seen once. The sample was blood. The source of these receptors is a female donor with papillary thyroid cancer or a benign thyroid nodule (not recorded which). Some clones in this sample may be carry-over from other donors' samples.

This clone has ten or more counts. The V and J genes are TRBV27 and TRBJ2-7; the match to TRBD2 covers 10 bases. V shed 6 bases, J shed 3 bases, and the junction held 8 bases outside the gene matches. Germline loops: CDR1 MNHEY, CDR2 SMNVEV (reference sequence). CDR3 length equals 15 residues. The CDR3: CASSPLAGSYYEQYF. The CDR3 nucleotides read TGTGCCAGCAGCCCACTAGCGGGGTCATACTACGAGCAGTACTTC.

This clone was counted at least ten times. The chain couples TRBV7-9 to TRBJ2-1; D is perhaps TRBD2 (5 bases). V was trimmed by 0 bases and J by 8 bases, leaving 5 bases between them. Germline CDR1 is SEHNR and CDR2 is FQNEAQ (reference sequence). The CDR3 is made up of 12 amino acids. This CDR3 is CASSLARDEQFF. CDR3 DNA sequence: TGTGCCAGCAGCTTAGCGAGGGATGAGCAGTTCTTC.

There are many counts of this clone. The V call is TRBV2, the J call TRBJ1-5; 9 bases line up with TRBD1. The J segment lost 8 bases and the V segment lost 8 bases, leaving 7 bases of the junction unmatched. This CDR3 has 13 amino acids. Germline lookup yields CDR1 SNHLY and CDR2 FYNNEI. This chain's CDR3 is CASGGTGFEPQHF. In nucleotides, the CDR3 is TGTGCCAGCGGAGGGACAGGGTTCGAGCCCCAGCATTTT.

This clone appeared a few times. This chain links TRBV7-8 with TRBJ2-2; TRBD2 matches at 10 bases. CDR1 and CDR2 from the germline V gene are SGHVS and FQNEAQ. The CDR3 has 18 residues. The trim removed 4 bases at V and 0 bases at J, leaving 8 bases unmatched. CDR3 region: CASSSRGLAGANTGELFF. CDR3 sequence (DNA): TGTGCCAGCAGCTCAAGAGGTCTAGCGGGAGCGAACACCGGGGAGCTGTTTTTT.

This clone was observed at least ten times. The chain carries TRBV20-1 and TRBJ2-1; no firm D call. CDR3 size: 11 residues. Germline CDR1 DFQATT, CDR2 SNEGSKA (reference sequence). The CDR3 is CGCRRNNEQFF. The DNA of the CDR3 is TGCGGGTGTCGGCGGAACAATGAGCAGTTCTTC.

In its sample, this clone was seen many times. This chain links TRBV5-1 with TRBJ2-5; TRBD1 might be the D (7 bases). Germline V lookup: CDR1 SGHRS, CDR2 YFSETQ. The CDR3 consists of 15 residues. Trimming stripped 4 bases from V and 1 base from J, with 14 bases between. CDR3 in DNA: TGCGCCAGCAGCCCGCTCCAGGGGGGCCAAGAGACCCAGTACTTC. This encodes CASSPLQGGQETQYF.

In this sample, this clone turned up many times. The rearrangement uses TRBV19 and TRBJ2-7, with 11 bases identical to TRBD1. This CDR3 has 15 amino acids. Germline trimming cut 7 bases from V and 2 bases from J; bases unmatched to any gene: 7. The germline V gene has CDR1 LNHDA and CDR2 SQIVND (reference sequence). Here the CDR3 DNA reads TGTGCCAGTACCGACCCGGGACAGGGGGCCTACGAGCAGTACTTC. This codes for CASTDPGQGAYEQYF. Full variable domain (rest looked up from reference TRBV19 and TRBJ2-7): DGGITQSPKYLFRKEGQNVTLSCEQNLNHDAMYWYRQDPGQGLRLIYYSQIVNDFQKGDIAEGYSVSREKKESFPLTVTSAQKNPTAFYLCASTDPGQGAYEQYFGPGTRLTVT.

This clone was recorded a few times. A much larger clone sits a single nucleotide away, making a read error possible. No conserved phenylalanine or tryptophan ends this CDR3, so it is likely a read error. The chain joins TRBV5-4 to TRBJ1-2; D remains ambiguous. Looked up from germline, CDR1 is SGHNT and CDR2 is YYREEE (reference sequence). Trimming took 5 bases from V and 2 from J, leaving 10 bases between them. The CDR3 contains 13 residues. CDR3 sequence: CASSKRDNYGYTS. The CDR3 DNA reads TGTGCCAGCAGTAAAAGAGACAACTATGGCTACACCTCC.

This clone was detected many times. This rearrangement joins TRBV5-1 to TRBJ2-7; D unresolved. The V end was cut by 3 bases, the J end by 1 base, with 14 bases between. CDR3 size: 15 residues. Germline V gives CDR1 SGHRS, CDR2 YFSETQ. CDR3 coding DNA: TGCGCCAGCAGCTGGCAGGTTGTCCAGTCCTACGAGCAGTACTTC. This gives the protein CASSWQVVQSYEQYF.

At least ten counts were recorded for this clone. The V call is TRBV20-1, the J call TRBJ2-7, with no clear D. Germline V lookup: CDR1 DFQATT, CDR2 SNEGSKA (reference sequence). V was trimmed by 1 base and J by 2 bases, leaving 15 bases between them. The CDR3 has 15 amino acids. CDR3: CSARAPTRPTYEQYF. In DNA, the CDR3 is TGCAGTGCTAGAGCCCCGACCCGACCGACCTACGAGCAGTACTTC.

This clone has ten or more counts. V usage is TRBV2 and J usage is TRBJ2-2, with 12 bases that match TRBD1. Germline V gives CDR1 SNHLY, CDR2 FYNNEI. Germline trimming cut 6 bases from V and 7 bases from J; bases unmatched to any gene: 3. The CDR3 has 14 residues. CDR3 DNA: TGTGCCAGCAGGGGACAGGGGGCCGGCGGGGAGCTGTTTTTT. It translates to CASRGQGAGGELFF.

Concerning this clone: This may come from a read error, since a much larger clone is one base off. The chain is built from TRBV19 and TRBJ2-4; 8 nucleotides match TRBD2. Germline V gene lookup returns CDR1 LNHDA and CDR2 SQIVND (reference sequence). V was clipped by 4 bases and J by 0 bases; unmatched bases: 5. This CDR3 is built from 16 residues. CDR3 DNA: TGTGCCAGTAGTACCGGGGGGGGACTAGCCAAAAACATTCAGTACTTC. Protein product: CASSTGGGLAKNIQYF.

This clone was seen ten or more times. Germline is not matched at one junction end, which may reflect a read error. The chain joins TRBV11-3 to TRBJ2-7; TRBD2 matches 14 bases. The CDR3 runs 15 residues. CDR1 is SGHNT, CDR2 YENEEA, per germline. Here the CDR3 DNA reads TGTGCCAGCAGCTTAGATGGGACTAGCGGGAGACGCATGCACTTC. Protein: CASSLDGTSGRRMHF.

There are a few counts of this clone. The V and J genes are TRBV6-2 or TRBV6-3 and TRBJ2-3; maybe TRBD2 (7 bases). The CDR3 has 14 amino acids. V was cut by 5 bases and J by 6 bases, with 15 bases left in between. From germline, CDR1 is MNHEY and CDR2 SVGEGT. The CDR3 here is CASSVLGGGDTQYF. CDR3 sequence (DNA): TGTGCCAGCAGTGTCTTAGGGGGAGGGGATACGCAGTATTTT.

The CDR3 bases are TGTGCCAGCAGAGGGTATAGCAATCAGCCCCAGCATTTT. As protein: CASRGYSNQPQHF. The chain joins TRBV6-1 to TRBJ1-5; the D is unclear. This CDR3 region has 13 residues. Per the germline V gene, CDR1 is MNHNS and CDR2 is SASEGT. V was shortened by 6 bases and J by 0 bases, with 6 bases between the two germline ends.

This clone was seen a few times. Given a much more abundant clone one base away, this may be a read error. Because the CDR3 is missing its conserved closing phenylalanine or tryptophan, this is likely a read error. This chain links TRBV5-1 with TRBJ2-3; D perhaps matches TRBD1 (6 bases). The CDR3 consists of 14 residues. CDR1 and CDR2 from the germline V gene are SGHRS and YFSETQ. Between the trimmed V and J ends, which lost 6 bases and 6 bases, there was a span of 17 bases. CDR3 in DNA: TGCGCCAGCACCCGTCAGGGGACCCCGGATACGCAGTATTCT. Translated, it gives CASTRQGTPDTQYS.

This clone was detected a few times. The J gene is TRBJ2-5, the V gene TRBV6-2 or TRBV6-3; the match to TRBD1 covers 7 bases. Trimming cost V 5 bases and J 4 bases; bases outside gene matches: 10. The CDR3 has 15 residues. In germline, CDR1 is MNHEY, CDR2 SVGEGT. CDR3 bases: TGTGCCAGCAGTCGGGGAGAGGGGGCCGCAGAGACCCAGTACTTC. Amino acids: CASSRGEGAAETQYF.